The rows below give T cell receptor beta chains drawn from one sample of a study of Ad26.COV2.S vaccination and SARS-CoV-2 variants. TCRdb's table, derived via immunoSEQ multiplex PCR, lists solely in-frame clones and lacks some. The sample comprises 400,000 to 500,000 clones, roughly 89% of which are singletons, and around 2.6% rests with the top ten. Source: peripheral blood, taken in a trial of Ad26.COV2.S vaccine versus placebo. These receptor sequences come from a person between 18 and 65 years old who received the Ad26.COV2.S COVID-19 vaccine or a placebo. The CDR3 runs from the conserved cysteine through the conserved F or W. The D gene is left open where the match is weak. Clone size, where shown, is once, few, many, or a class for clones that have expanded.

TGTGCCAGCAGCCAAGCTGCGGGAGGGGTGGCCGGGGAGCTGTTTTTT	CASSQAAGGVAGELFF	TRBD2	TRBV3-1/TRBV3-2	TRBJ2-2	-
TGTGCCAGCAGCCTTACGAATCGGGAGGCGACAGATACGCAGTATTTT	CASSLTNREATDTQYF	TRBD2	TRBV7-3	TRBJ2-3	-
TGTGCCAGCAGACGTTCAGAGACCCAGTACTTC	CASRRSETQYF	-	TRBV27	TRBJ2-5	-
TGTGCCAGCAGCGCGGATATTTCTGGAAATTCACCCCTCCACTTT	CASSADISGNSPLHF	-	TRBV7-3	TRBJ1-6	-
TGCAGCGTTAGGGGGGGCTTAGATGAAAAACTGTTTTTT	CSVRGGLDEKLFF	-	TRBV29-1	TRBJ1-4	-
TGTGCCAGCAGCTCGGGGCTAGCGGGAGTTGATATGGCGGAGACCCAGTACTTC	CASSSGLAGVDMAETQYF	TRBD2	TRBV11-3	TRBJ2-5	-
TGTGCCAGCAGCCCTTCCCCGGCCCTCCTCCAAGAGACCCAGTACTTC	CASSPSPALLQETQYF	-	TRBV11-2	TRBJ2-5	-
TGTGCCAGCAGGGATCTACTAGCGGGAGGCACCGGGGAGCTGTTTTTT	CASRDLLAGGTGELFF	TRBD2	TRBV6-6	TRBJ2-2	once
TGTGCCAGCAGCGCGGGACTGGACGTCTCCCAGCCCCAGCATTTT	CASSAGLDVSQPQHF	-	TRBV5-8	TRBJ1-5	-
TGTGCCAGCAGCTTAGACAACAGCTGGGGGCAAGAGACCCAGTACTTC	CASSLDNSWGQETQYF	-	TRBV11-3	TRBJ2-5	-
TGTGCCAGCAGTTGGATCTATGGCTACACCTTC	CASSWIYGYTF	-	TRBV6-6	TRBJ1-2	-
TGTGCCAGCAGCCCAGTTAAGAGTTCCACAGATACGCAGTATTTT	CASSPVKSSTDTQYF	-	TRBV11-2	TRBJ2-3	-
TGCGCCAGCAGCTTGGAAGCGGGAGGGCGCACAGATACGCAGTATTTT	CASSLEAGGRTDTQYF	TRBD2	TRBV5-1	TRBJ2-3	once
TGTGCCAGCAGCGACCCCTCCAGGGGAAACACCATGTATTTT	CASSDPSRGNTMYF	-	TRBV9	TRBJ1-3	-
TGTGCCAGCAGCCCCGGGACGGACCAGACAGATACGCAGTATTTT	CASSPGTDQTDTQYF	-	TRBV13	TRBJ2-3	-
TGTGCCAGCAGTTCCCCGGGGCGGGACTATGGCTACACCTTC	CASSSPGRDYGYTF	-	TRBV28	TRBJ1-2	-